The T cell receptor beta chain under discussion was sequenced for a study of regulatory T cells in long-lasting Graves disease. This clonotype was found many times. Noted time point: newly diagnosed GD, antithyroid drugs for less than 3 months. After RNA was extracted from PBMCs, the TCR library was made from it. V was shortened by 6 bases and J by 1 base, with 12 bases between the two germline ends. The germline V gene encodes CDR1 MDHEN and CDR2 SYDVKM. CDR3 length: 14 residues. The TCR beta library used iRepertoire HTBI primers with Arm-PCR amplification of CDR3. TCRdb processed the multiplex PCR reads anew with MiXCR; each CDR3 protein has one entry. This table holds fewer than 400,000 distinct CDR3 sequences, over 15% found once.

The sample in question was peripheral blood mononuclear cells (PBMCs), obtained at new diagnosis, from a patient treated with antithyroid drugs. This clonotype was sampled from a female donor with Graves disease. The chain carries TRBV28 and TRBJ1-1; tentatively, D is TRBD1 (6 bases). The CDR3 sequence is CASRPYRENTEAFF. Here the CDR3 DNA reads TGTGCCAGCAGACCGTACAGGGAGAACACTGAAGCTTTCTTT.